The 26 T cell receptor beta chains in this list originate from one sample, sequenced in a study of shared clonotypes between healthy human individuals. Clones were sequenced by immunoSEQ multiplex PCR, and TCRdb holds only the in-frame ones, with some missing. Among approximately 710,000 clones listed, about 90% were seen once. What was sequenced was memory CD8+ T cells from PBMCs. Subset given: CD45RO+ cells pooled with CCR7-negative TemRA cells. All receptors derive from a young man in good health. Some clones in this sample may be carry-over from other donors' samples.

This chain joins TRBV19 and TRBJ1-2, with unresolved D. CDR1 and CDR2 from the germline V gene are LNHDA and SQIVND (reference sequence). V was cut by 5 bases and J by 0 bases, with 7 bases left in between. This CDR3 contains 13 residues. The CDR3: CASSEQSNYGYTF. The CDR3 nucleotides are TGTGCCAGTAGTGAGCAGTCTAACTATGGCTACACCTTC.

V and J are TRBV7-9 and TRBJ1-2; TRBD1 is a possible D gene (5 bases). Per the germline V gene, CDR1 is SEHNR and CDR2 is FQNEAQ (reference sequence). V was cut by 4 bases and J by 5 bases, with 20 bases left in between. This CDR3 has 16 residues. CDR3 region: CASSYQPGGSYYGYTF. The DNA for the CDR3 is TGTGCCAGCAGCTACCAACCTGGGGGGTCTTATTATGGCTACACCTTC.

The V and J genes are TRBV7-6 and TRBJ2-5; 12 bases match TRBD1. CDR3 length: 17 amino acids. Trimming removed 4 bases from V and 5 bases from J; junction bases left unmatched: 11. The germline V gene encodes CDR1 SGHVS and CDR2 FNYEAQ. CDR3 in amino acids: CASSSLHGTGGWETQYF. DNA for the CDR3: TGTGCCAGCAGCTCTCTCCATGGGACAGGGGGCTGGGAGACCCAGTACTTC.

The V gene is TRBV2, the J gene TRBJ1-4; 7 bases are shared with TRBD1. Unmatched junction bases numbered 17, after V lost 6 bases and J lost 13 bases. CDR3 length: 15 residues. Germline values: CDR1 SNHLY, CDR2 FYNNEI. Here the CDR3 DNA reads TGTGCCAGCAGCCGGACGATAGGGACAGCCTTCTTACTGTTTTTT. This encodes CASSRTIGTAFLLFF.

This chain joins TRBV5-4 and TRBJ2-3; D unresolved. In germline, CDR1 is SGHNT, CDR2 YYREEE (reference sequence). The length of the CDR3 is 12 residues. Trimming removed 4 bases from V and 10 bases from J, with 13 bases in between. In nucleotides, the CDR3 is TGTGCCAGCAGCCCCAGTGGCGGAGCGCAGTATTTT. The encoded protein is CASSPSGGAQYF. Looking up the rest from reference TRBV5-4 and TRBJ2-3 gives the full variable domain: ETGVTQSPTHLIKTRGQQVTLRCSSQSGHNTVSWYQQALGQGPQFIFQYYREEENGRGNFPPRFSGLQFPNYSSELNVNALELDDSALYLCASSPSGGAQYFGPGTRLTVL.

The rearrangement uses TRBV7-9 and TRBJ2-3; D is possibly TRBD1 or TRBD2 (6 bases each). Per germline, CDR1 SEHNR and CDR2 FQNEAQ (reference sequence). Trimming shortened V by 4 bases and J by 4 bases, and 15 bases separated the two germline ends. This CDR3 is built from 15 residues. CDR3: CASSSRGHTPDTQYF. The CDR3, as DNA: TGTGCCAGCAGCTCCCGGGGGCACACCCCAGATACGCAGTATTTT.

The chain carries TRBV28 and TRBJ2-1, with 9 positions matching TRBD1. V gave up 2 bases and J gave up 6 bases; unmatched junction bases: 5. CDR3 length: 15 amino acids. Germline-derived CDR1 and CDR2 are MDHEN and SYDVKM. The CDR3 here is CASSLAQGAGNEQFF. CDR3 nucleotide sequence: TGTGCCAGCAGTTTAGCACAGGGGGCCGGCAATGAGCAGTTCTTC.

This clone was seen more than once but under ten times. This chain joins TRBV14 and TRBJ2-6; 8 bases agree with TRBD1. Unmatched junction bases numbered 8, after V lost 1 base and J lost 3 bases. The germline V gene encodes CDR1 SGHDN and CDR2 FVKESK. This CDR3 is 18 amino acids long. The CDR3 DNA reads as TGTGCCAGCAGCCAAGGAGCAGGGGGCAAAAATGGGGCCAACGTCCTGACTTTC. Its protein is CASSQGAGGKNGANVLTF.

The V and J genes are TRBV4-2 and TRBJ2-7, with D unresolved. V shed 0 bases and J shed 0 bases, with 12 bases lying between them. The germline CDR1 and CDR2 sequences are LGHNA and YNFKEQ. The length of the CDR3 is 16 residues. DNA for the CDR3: TGTGCCAGCAGCCAAGAGGCCAGGCCTTACTCCTACGAGCAGTACTTC. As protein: CASSQEARPYSYEQYF.

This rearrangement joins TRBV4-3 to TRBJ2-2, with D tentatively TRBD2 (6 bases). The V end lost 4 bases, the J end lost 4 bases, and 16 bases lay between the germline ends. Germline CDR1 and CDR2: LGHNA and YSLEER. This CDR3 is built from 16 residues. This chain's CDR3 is CASSRGTGMTTGELFF. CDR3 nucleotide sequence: TGCGCCAGCAGCCGCGGGACCGGGATGACCACCGGGGAGCTGTTTTTT.

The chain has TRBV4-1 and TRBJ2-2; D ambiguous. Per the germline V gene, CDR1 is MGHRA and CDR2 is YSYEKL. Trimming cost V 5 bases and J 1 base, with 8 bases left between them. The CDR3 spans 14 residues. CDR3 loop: CASSVDLNTGELFF. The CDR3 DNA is TGCGCCAGCAGCGTCGACTTGAACACCGGGGAGCTGTTTTTT.

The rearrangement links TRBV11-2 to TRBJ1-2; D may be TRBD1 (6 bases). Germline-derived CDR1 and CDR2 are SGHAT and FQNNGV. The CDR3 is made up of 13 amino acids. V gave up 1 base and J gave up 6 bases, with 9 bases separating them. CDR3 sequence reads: CASSLVRGNGYTF. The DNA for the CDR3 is TGTGCCAGCAGCTTAGTCAGGGGCAATGGCTACACCTTC.

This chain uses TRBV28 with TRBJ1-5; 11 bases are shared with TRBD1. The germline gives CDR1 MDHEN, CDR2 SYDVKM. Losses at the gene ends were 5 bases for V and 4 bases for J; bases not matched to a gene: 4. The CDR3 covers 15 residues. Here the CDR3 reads CASSKDRGLNQPQHF. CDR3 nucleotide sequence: TGTGCCAGCAGTAAGGACAGGGGGCTGAATCAGCCCCAGCATTTT. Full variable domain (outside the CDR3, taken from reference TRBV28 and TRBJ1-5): DVKVTQSSRYLVKRTGEKVFLECVQDMDHENMFWYRQDPGLGLRLIYFSYDVKMKEKGDIPEGYSVSREKKERFSLILESASTNQTSMYLCASSKDRGLNQPQHFGDGTRLSIL.

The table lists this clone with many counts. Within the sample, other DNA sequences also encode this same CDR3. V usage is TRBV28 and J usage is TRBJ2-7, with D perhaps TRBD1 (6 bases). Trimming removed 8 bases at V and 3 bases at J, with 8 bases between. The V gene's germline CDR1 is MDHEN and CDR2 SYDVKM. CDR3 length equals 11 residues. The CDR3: CASSQGYEQYF. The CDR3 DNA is TGTGCCAGCTCACAGGGCTACGAGCAGTACTTC.

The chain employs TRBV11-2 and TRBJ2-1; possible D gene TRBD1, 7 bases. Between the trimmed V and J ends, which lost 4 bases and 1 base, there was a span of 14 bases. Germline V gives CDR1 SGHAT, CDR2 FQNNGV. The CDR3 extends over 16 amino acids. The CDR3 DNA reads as TGTGCCAGCAGCTCCTCAGGGGGAGGATCCTACAATGAGCAGTTCTTC. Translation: CASSSSGGGSYNEQFF. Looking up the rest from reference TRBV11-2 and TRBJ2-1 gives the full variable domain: EAGVAQSPRYKIIEKRQSVAFWCNPISGHATLYWYQQILGQGPKLLIQFQNNGVVDDSQLPKDRFSAERLKGVDSTLKIQPAKLEDSAVYLCASSSSGGGSYNEQFFGPGTRLTVL.

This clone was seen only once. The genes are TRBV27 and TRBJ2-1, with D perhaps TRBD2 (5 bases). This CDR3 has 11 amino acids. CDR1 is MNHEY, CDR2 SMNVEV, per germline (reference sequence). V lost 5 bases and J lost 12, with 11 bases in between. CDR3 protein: CASSQDGGQFF. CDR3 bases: TGTGCCAGCAGTCAGGACGGAGGGCAGTTCTTC.

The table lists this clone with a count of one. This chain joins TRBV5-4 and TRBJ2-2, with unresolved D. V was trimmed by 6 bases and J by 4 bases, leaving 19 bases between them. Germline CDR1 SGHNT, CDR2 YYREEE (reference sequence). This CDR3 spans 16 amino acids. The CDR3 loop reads CASTLLRETGTGELFF. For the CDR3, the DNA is TGTGCCAGCACCCTTCTCCGCGAGACGGGCACCGGGGAGCTGTTTTTT.

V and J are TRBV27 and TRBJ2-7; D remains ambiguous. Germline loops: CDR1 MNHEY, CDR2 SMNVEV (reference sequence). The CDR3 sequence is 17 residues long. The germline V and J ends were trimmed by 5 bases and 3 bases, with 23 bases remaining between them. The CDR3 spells CASSPLPTATFLYEQYF. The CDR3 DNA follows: TGTGCCAGCAGTCCCCTCCCCACAGCTACCTTCCTCTACGAGCAGTACTTC.

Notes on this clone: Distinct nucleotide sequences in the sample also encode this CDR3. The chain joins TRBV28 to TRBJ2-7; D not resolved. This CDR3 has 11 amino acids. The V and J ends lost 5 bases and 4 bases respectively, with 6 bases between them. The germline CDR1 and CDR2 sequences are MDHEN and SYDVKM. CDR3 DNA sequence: TGTGCCAGCAGTCCAGGATACGAGCAGTACTTC. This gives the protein CASSPGYEQYF.

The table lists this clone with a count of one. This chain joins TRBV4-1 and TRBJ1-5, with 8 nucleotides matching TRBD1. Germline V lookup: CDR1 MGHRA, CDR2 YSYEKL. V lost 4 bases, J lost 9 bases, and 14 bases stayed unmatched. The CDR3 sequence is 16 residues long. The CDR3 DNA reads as TGCGCCAGCAGCCCCTCGACAGGGGCCGAATATTCGCCCCAGCATTTT. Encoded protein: CASSPSTGAEYSPQHF.

The CDR3, as DNA: TGTGCCAGCAGTTTAAGGGTTAGCTCCTACGAGCAGTACTTC. Translation: CASSLRVSSYEQYF. The chain couples TRBV27 to TRBJ2-7; D is ambiguous. The CDR3 is made up of 14 amino acids. Trimming shortened V by 2 bases and J by 0 bases, and 8 bases separated the two germline ends. The germline V gene encodes CDR1 MNHEY and CDR2 SMNVEV (reference sequence).

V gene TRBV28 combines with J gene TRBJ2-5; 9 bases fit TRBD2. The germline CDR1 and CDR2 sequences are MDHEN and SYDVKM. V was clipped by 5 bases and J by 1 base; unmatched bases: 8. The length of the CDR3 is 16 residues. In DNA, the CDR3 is TGTGCCAGCAGTATACGGACTAGCGAGCGCCAAGAGACCCAGTACTTC. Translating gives CASSIRTSERQETQYF.

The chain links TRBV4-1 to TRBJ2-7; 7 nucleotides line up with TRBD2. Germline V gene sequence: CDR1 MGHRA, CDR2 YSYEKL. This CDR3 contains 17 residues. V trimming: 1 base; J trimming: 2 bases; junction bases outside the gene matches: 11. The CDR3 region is CASSQGTGTTRTYEQYF. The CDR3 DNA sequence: TGCGCCAGCAGCCAAGGGACCGGGACTACCCGAACCTACGAGCAGTACTTC.

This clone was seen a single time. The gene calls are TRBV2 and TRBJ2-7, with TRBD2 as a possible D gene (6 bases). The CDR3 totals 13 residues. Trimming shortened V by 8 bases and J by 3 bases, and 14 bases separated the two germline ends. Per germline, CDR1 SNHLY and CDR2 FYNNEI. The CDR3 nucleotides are TGTGCCAGCGGGGACTGGCAGAACTACGAGCAGTACTTC. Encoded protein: CASGDWQNYEQYF.

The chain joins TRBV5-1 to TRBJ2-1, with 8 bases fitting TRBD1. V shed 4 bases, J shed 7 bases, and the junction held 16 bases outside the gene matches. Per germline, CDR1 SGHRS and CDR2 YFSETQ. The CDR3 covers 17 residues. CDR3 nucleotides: TGCGCCAGCAGCCTCACCCCACCGGGGACAGGTTTTAATGAGCAGTTCTTC. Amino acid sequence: CASSLTPPGTGFNEQFF.

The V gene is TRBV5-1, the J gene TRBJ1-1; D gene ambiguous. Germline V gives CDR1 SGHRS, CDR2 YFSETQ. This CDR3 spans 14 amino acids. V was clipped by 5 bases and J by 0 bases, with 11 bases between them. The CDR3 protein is CASSTEPMNTEAFF. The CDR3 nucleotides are TGCGCCAGCAGTACAGAACCAATGAACACTGAAGCTTTCTTT.